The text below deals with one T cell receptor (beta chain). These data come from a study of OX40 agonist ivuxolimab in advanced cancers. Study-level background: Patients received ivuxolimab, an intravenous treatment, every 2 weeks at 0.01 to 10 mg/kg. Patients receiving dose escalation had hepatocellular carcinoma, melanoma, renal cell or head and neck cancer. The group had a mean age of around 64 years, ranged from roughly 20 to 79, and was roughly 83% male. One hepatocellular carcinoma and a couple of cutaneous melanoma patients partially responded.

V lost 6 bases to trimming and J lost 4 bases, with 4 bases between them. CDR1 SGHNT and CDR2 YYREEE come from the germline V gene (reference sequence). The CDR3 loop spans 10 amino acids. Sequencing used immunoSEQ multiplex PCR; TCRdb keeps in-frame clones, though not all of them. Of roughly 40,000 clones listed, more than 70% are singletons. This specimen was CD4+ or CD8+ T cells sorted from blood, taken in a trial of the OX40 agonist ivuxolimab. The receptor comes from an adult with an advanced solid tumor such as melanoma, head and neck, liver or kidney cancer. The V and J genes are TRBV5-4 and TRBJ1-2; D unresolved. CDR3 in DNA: TGTGCCAGCATCCCCTATGGCTACACCTTC. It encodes CASIPYGYTF.